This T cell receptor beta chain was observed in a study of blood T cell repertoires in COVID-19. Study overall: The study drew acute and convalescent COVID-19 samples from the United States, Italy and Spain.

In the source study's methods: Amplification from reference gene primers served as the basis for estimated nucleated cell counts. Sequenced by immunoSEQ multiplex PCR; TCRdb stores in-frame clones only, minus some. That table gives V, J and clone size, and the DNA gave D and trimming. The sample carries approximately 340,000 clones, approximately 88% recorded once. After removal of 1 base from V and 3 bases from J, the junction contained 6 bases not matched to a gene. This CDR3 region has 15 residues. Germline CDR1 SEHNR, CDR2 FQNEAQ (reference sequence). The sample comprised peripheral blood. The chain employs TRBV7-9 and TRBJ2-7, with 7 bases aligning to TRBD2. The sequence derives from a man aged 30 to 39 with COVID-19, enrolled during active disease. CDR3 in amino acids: CASSLGGGVGYEQYF. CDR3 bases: TGTGCCAGCAGCTTAGGCGGGGGTGTAGGCTACGAGCAGTACTTC.